A single sample is the source of the 9 T cell receptor beta chains below, sequenced in a study of cytomegalovirus exposure and HLA in healthy donors. Clones were read by immunoSEQ multiplex PCR, and TCRdb kept only the in-frame ones, dropping some. The table lists approximately 100,000 clones, roughly 90% of them singletons. The sequenced sample consisted of PBMCs. The receptors derive from a woman aged 18-30 years in good health and CMV-seronegative.

This clone was detected once. J is TRBJ2-5 and V is TRBV7-9; D is uncertain. V lost 1 base and J lost 6, with 9 bases in between. The CDR3 length is 13 residues. Germline loops: CDR1 SEHNR, CDR2 FQNEAQ (reference sequence). CDR3 nucleotide sequence: TGTGCCAGCAGCTTAGACAGTGGCAAGACCCAGTACTTC. Encoded protein: CASSLDSGKTQYF.

The chain employs TRBV6-1 and TRBJ2-7, with TRBD2 matching over 8 bases. This CDR3 is 13 amino acids long. V lost 8 bases and J lost 2; bases outside the gene matches: 5. Germline CDR1 MNHNS, CDR2 SASEGT. Written as DNA, the CDR3 is TGTGCCAGCGAAGGTAGCGGGACCTACGAGCAGTACTTC. Amino acid sequence: CASEGSGTYEQYF.

J is TRBJ1-2 and V is TRBV7-9; D not resolved. Germline assignment: CDR1 SEHNR and CDR2 FQNEAQ (reference sequence). CDR3 length: 15 amino acids. V was clipped by 1 base and J by 2 bases, with 11 bases between them. The CDR3 DNA sequence: TGTGCCAGCAGCTTAGGTGGGAGCCTCAACTATGGCTACACCTTC. This sequence encodes CASSLGGSLNYGYTF.

The V gene is TRBV28, the J gene TRBJ1-4, with D unresolved. Germline loops: CDR1 MDHEN, CDR2 SYDVKM. Deletions cut 6 bases from V and 0 bases from J, with 11 bases between. The length of the CDR3 is 15 residues. CDR3 DNA: TGTGCCAGCAGAATCGCTATTTCAACTAATGAAAAACTGTTTTTT. Encoded protein: CASRIAISTNEKLFF.

V and J are TRBV2 and TRBJ2-1; 7 nucleotides align to TRBD2. CDR1 is SNHLY, CDR2 FYNNEI, per germline. V was clipped by 8 bases and J by 0 bases; unmatched bases: 7. This CDR3 is built from 15 residues. CDR3 residues: CASGAGGSSYNEQFF. The CDR3, as DNA: TGTGCCAGCGGGGCCGGGGGGAGCTCCTACAATGAGCAGTTCTTC.

The chain combines TRBV9 with TRBJ2-5; tentatively, D is TRBD2 (6 bases). This CDR3 has 13 amino acids. The V end lost 4 bases, the J end lost 4 bases, and 11 bases lay between the germline ends. Looked up from germline, CDR1 is SGDLS and CDR2 is YYNGEE. The CDR3 region is CASSQRVGETQYF. CDR3 in DNA: TGTGCCAGCAGCCAGCGGGTGGGAGAGACCCAGTACTTC.

The chain employs TRBV4-1 and TRBJ1-4; unclear D gene. Germline V gives CDR1 MGHRA, CDR2 YSYEKL. V was shortened by 4 bases and J by 6 bases, with 21 bases between the two germline ends. CDR3 length: 17 residues. The CDR3 spells CASSRRVFRVRDEKLFF. CDR3 coding DNA: TGCGCCAGCAGCCGTAGGGTTTTCCGGGTGAGGGATGAAAAACTGTTTTTT.

The V gene is TRBV2, the J gene TRBJ2-2; TRBD1 aligns across 8 bases. Germline V gene sequence: CDR1 SNHLY, CDR2 FYNNEI. The CDR3 extends over 15 amino acids. Unmatched junction bases numbered 6, after V lost 6 bases and J lost 3 bases. CDR3 DNA sequence: TGTGCCAGCAGAACATCAGGGGGCCACACCGGGGAGCTGTTTTTT. It specifies CASRTSGGHTGELFF.

The chain joins TRBV19 to TRBJ2-1, with TRBD2 matching over 7 bases. After removal of 0 bases from V and 0 bases from J, the junction contained 5 bases not matched to a gene. In germline, CDR1 is LNHDA, CDR2 SQIVND (reference sequence). The CDR3 extends over 17 amino acids. This CDR3 reads CASSIEWLAGSYNEQFF. The CDR3 DNA is TGTGCCAGTAGTATAGAATGGTTAGCGGGCTCCTACAATGAGCAGTTCTTC.